This T cell receptor (beta chain) comes out of a study of cytomegalovirus exposure and HLA in healthy donors. Germline lookup yields CDR1 SGHNT and CDR2 YYREEE (reference sequence). Trimming took off 0 bases at V and 0 bases at J, with 6 bases between the two ends. The CDR3 is made up of 14 amino acids. Primers included in the PCR were 60 Vbeta and 13 Jbeta primers. Assay used: immunoSEQ multiplex PCR; TCRdb lists only in-frame clones, some missing. The table records around 140,000 clones, around two thirds of them present only once. The specimen sequenced was PBMCs. The source is a male donor in good health and CMV-seronegative. The V gene is TRBV5-4, the J gene TRBJ1-1; D is undetermined. The CDR3 sequence: CASSLGQVNTEAFF. CDR3 nucleotides: TGTGCCAGCAGCTTGGGGCAGGTGAACACTGAAGCTTTCTTT.